This T cell receptor (beta chain) came from a study of Graves' ophthalmopathy and Graves' hyperthyroidism. Study-wide results and limits: The study's model predicted ophthalmopathy progression at about 68% sensitivity and approximately 78% specificity.

At least ten counts were recorded for this clonotype. Antigen: not known. Researchers took RNA transcripts and amplified TCR beta CDR3 regions from them. First-round RT-PCR relied on HTBI primers, and a second-round multiplex PCR came next. TCRdb passed the multiplex PCR reads through MiXCR, listing each CDR3 protein once. The table shows 150,000 or so distinct CDR3 sequences, with more than 30% occurring only once. The CDR3 consists of 14 residues. J gave up 2 bases and V 5 bases, and 6 bases lay outside the gene matches. Germline-derived CDR1 and CDR2 are KGHSH and LQKENI. The chain is built from TRBV18 and TRBJ2-7, with 7 bases lining up with TRBD2. Sequencing was carried out using peripheral blood. The TCR sequence derives from a woman aged 40 to 50 with Graves' ophthalmopathy. The CDR3 region has the DNA TGTGCCAGCTCAGCACTAGCGAGCCCCTACGAGCAGTACTTC. Its protein product is CASSALASPYEQYF.